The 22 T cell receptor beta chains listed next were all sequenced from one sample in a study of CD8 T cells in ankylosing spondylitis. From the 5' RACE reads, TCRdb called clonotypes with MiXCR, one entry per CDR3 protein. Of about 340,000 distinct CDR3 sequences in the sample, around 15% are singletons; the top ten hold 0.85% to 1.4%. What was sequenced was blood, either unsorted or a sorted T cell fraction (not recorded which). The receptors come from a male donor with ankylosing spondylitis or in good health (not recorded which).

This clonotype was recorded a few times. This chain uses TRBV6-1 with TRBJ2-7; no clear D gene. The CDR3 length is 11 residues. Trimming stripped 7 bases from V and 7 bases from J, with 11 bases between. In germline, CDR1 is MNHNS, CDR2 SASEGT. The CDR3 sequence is CASKSVGEQYF. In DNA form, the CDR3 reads TGTGCCAGCAAGTCCGTGGGGGAGCAGTACTTC.

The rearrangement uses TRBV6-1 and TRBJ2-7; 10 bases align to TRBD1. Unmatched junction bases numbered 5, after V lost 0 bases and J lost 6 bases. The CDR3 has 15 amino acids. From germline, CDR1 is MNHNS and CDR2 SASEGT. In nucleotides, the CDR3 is TGTGCCAGCAGTGAAGCGTTGGGACAGGGGCGCGAGCAGTACTTC. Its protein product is CASSEALGQGREQYF.

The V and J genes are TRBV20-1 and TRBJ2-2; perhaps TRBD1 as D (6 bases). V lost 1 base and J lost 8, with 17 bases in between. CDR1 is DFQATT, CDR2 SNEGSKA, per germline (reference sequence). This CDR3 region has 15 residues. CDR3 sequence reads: CSARAPQGSEGELFF. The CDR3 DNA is TGCAGTGCTAGAGCCCCACAGGGATCGGAAGGGGAGCTGTTTTTT.

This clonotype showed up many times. The CDR3: CASSLTDGELFF. DNA of the CDR3: TGTGCCAGCAGCTTGACAGATGGGGAGCTGTTTTTT. The chain is built from TRBV12-3 or TRBV12-4 and TRBJ2-2, with TRBD1 as a possible D gene (5 bases). This CDR3 has 12 residues. Trimming left V 6 bases short and J 8 bases short, with 10 bases between.

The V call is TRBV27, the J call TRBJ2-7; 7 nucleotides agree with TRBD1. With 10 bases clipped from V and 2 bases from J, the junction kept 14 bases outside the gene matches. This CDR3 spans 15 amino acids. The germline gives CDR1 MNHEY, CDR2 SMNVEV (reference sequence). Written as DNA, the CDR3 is TGTGCCACCGGGTCTCCCGGGACAGACCCCTACGAGCAGTACTTC. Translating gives CATGSPGTDPYEQYF.

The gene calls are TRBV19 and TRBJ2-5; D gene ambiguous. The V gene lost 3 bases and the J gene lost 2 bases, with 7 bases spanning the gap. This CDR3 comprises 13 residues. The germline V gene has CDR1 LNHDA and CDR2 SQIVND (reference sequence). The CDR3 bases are TGTGCCAGTAGTATGCTAGAGCAAGAGACCCAGTACTTC. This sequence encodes CASSMLEQETQYF.

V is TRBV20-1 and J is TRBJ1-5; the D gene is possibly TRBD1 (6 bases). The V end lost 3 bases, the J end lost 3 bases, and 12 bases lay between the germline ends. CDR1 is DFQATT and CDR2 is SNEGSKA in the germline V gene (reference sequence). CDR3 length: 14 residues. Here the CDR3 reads CSARSGTTNQPQHF. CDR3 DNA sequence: TGCAGTGCTAGGAGCGGGACAACCAATCAGCCCCAGCATTTT.

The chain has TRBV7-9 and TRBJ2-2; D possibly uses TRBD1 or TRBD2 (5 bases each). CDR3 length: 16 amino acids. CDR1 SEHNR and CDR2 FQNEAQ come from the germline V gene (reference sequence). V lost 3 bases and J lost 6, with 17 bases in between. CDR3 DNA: TGTGCCAGCAGCTTCGTTCCCCCTCAGGGACCCGGGGAGCTGTTTTTT. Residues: CASSFVPPQGPGELFF. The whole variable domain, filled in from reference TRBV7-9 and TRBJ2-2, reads DTGVSQNPRHKITKRGQNVTFRCDPISEHNRLYWYRQTLGQGPEFLTYFQNEAQLEKSRLLSDRFSAERPKGSFSTLEIQRTEQGDSAMYLCASSFVPPQGPGELFFGEGSRLTVL.

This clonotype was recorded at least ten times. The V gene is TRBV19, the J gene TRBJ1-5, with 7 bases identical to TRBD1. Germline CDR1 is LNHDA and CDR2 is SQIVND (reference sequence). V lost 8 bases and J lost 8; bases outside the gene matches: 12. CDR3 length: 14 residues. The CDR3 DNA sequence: TGTGCCAGTGGGAGGACAGGAAAAGGGGAGCCCCAGCATTTT. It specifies CASGRTGKGEPQHF. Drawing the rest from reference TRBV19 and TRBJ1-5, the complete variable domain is DGGITQSPKYLFRKEGQNVTLSCEQNLNHDAMYWYRQDPGQGLRLIYYSQIVNDFQKGDIAEGYSVSREKKESFPLTVTSAQKNPTAFYLCASGRTGKGEPQHFGDGTRLSIL.

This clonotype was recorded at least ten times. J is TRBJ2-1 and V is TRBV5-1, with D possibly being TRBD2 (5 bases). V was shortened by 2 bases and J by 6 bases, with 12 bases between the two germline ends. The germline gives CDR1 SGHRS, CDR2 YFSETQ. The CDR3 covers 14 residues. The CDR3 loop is CASSFYGVSNEQFF. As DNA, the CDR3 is TGCGCCAGCAGCTTTTACGGGGTTTCCAATGAGCAGTTCTTC. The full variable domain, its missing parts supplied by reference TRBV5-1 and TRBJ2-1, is KAGVTQTPRYLIKTRGQQVTLSCSPISGHRSVSWYQQTPGQGLQFLFEYFSETQRNKGNFPGRFSGRQFSNSRSEMNVSTLELGDSALYLCASSFYGVSNEQFFGPGTRLTVL.

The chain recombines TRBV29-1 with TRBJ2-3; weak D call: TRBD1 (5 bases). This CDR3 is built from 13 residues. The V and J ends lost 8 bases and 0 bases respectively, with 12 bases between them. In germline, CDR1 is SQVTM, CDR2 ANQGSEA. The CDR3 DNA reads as TGCAGCAGCAGGGTCTCTAGCACAGATACGCAGTATTTT. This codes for CSSRVSSTDTQYF.

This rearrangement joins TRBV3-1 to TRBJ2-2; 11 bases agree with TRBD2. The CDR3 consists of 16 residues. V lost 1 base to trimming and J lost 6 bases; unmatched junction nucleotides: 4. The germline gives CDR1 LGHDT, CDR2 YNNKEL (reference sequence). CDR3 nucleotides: TGTGCCAGCAGCCAAGGAAAGGGACTAGCGGCCGGGGAGCTGTTTTTT. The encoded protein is CASSQGKGLAAGELFF.

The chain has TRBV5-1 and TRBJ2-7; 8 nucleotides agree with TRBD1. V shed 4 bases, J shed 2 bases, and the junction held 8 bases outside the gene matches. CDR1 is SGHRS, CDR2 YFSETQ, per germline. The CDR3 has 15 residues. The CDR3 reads CASSIGTGLTYEQYF. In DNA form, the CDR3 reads TGCGCCAGCAGCATTGGGACAGGACTTACCTACGAGCAGTACTTC.

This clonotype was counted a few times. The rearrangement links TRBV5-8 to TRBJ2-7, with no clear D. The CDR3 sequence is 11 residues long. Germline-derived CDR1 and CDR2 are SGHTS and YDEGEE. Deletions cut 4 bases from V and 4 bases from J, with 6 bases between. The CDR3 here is CASSPFYEQYF. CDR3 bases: TGTGCCAGCAGCCCATTTTACGAGCAGTACTTC. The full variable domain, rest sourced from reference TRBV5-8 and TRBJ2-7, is EAGVTQSPTHLIKTRGQQATLRCSPISGHTSVYWYQQALGLGLQFLLWYDEGEERNRGNFPPRFSGRQFPNYSSELNVNALELEDSALYLCASSPFYEQYFGPGTRLTVT.

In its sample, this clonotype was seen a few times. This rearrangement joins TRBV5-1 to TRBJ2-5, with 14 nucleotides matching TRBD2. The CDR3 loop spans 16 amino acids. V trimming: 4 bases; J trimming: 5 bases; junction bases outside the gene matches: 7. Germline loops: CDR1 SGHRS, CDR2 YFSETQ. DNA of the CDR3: TGCGCCAGCAGCCCTACGACTAGCGGGGGGGTCGAGACCCAGTACTTC. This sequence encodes CASSPTTSGGVETQYF.

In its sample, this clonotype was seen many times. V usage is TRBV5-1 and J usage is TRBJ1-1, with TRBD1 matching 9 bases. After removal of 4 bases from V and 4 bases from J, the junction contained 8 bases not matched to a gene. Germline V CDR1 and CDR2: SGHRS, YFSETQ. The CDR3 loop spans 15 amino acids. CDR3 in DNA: TGCGCCAGCAGCGTGGGGACAGGGACGTTCACTGAAGCTTTCTTT. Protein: CASSVGTGTFTEAFF.

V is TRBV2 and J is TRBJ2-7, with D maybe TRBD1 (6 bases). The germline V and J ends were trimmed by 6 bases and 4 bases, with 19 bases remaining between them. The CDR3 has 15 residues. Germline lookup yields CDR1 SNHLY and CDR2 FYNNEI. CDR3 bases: TGTGCCAGCAGGGCTGGGGGCGCCCCTCATTACGAGCAGTACTTC. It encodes CASRAGGAPHYEQYF.

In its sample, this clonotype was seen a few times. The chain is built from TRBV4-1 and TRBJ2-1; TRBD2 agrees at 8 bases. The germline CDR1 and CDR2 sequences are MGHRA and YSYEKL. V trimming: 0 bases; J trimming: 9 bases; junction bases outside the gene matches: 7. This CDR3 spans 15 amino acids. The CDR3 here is CASSQELAVGGEQFF. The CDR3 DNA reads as TGCGCCAGCAGCCAAGAACTAGCGGTAGGGGGTGAGCAGTTCTTC.

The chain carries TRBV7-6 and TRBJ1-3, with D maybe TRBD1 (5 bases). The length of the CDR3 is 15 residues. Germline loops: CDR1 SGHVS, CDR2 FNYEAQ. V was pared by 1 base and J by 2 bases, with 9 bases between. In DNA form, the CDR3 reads TGTGCCAGCAGCTTAGGGGACGGAACTGGAAACACCATATATTTT. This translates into CASSLGDGTGNTIYF.

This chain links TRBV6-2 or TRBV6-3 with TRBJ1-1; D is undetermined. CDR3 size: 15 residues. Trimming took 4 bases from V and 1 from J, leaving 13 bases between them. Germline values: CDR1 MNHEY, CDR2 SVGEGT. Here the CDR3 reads CASSSLAYSNTEAFF. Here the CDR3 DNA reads TGTGCCAGCAGTTCCCTCGCTTATTCGAACACTGAAGCTTTCTTT.

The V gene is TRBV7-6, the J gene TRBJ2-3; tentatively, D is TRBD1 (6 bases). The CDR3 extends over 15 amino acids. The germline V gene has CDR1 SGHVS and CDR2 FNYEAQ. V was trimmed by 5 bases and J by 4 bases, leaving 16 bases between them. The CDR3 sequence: CASSGGGEKADTQYF. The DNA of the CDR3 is TGTGCCAGCAGCGGGGGCGGCGAGAAGGCAGATACGCAGTATTTT.

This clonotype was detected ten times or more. The CDR3 loop reads CASSSDRGYYEQYF. Here the CDR3 DNA reads TGTGCCAGCAGCTCAGACAGGGGGTACTACGAGCAGTACTTC. The chain joins TRBV7-2 to TRBJ2-7; TRBD1 matches at 9 bases. CDR3 size: 14 residues. Per the germline V gene, CDR1 is SGHTA and CDR2 is FQGNSA. Trimming at V came to 4 bases and at J to 3 bases, leaving 4 bases not matched to a gene. Looking up the rest from reference TRBV7-2 and TRBJ2-7 gives the full variable domain: GAGVSQSPSNKVTEKGKDVELRCDPISGHTALYWYRQSLGQGLEFLIYFQGNSAPDKSGLPSDRFSAERTGGSVSTLTIQRTQQEDSAVYLCASSSDRGYYEQYFGPGTRLTVT.